This T cell receptor beta chain was identified in a study of blood T cell repertoires in COVID-19. Study details: Samples taken during acute and convalescent COVID-19 were collected in the United States, Italy and Spain.

Looked up from germline, CDR1 is KGHDR and CDR2 is SFDVKD. V was pared by 1 base and J by 8 bases, with 16 bases between. The CDR3 runs to 15 residues. Enrollment of patients from Seattle took place during active infection, with longitudinal follow-up. In this sample, this clone turned up once. The method was immunoSEQ multiplex PCR; TCRdb's version includes in-frame clones alone and lacks a portion of them. The sample holds about 180,000 clones, over 80% seen once. The V and J genes are TRBV24-1 and TRBJ2-5, with D unresolved. The sample comprised peripheral blood. The sequence was collected from a woman aged 40 to 50 with COVID-19, enrolled during active disease. CDR3 sequence reads: CATSDLVGQVATQYF. In DNA, the CDR3 is TGTGCCACCAGTGATTTAGTCGGTCAGGTCGCTACCCAGTACTTC.